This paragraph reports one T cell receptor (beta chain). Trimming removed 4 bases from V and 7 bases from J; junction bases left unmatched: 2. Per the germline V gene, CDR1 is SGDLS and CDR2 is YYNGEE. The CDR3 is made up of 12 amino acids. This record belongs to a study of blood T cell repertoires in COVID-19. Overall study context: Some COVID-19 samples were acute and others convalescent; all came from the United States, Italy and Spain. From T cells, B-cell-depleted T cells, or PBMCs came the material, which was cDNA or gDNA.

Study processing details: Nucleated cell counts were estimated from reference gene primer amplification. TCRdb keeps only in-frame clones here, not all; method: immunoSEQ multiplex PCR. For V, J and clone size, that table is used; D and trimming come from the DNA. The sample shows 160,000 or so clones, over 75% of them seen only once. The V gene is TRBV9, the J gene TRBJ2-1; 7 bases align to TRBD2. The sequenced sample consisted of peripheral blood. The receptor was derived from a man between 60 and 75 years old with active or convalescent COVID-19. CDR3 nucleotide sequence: TGTGCCAGCAGCTTGCGGGAGAATGAGCAGTTCTTC. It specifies CASSLRENEQFF.